Detailed here is one T cell receptor (beta chain). Its specificity is not known. One end of the junction fails to match germline, which may point to a read error. When naive CD8 T cells were sorted, they were gated as CD8+CD4-CCR7+CD45RA+. The sample originates from a study of molecular identifiers for immune sequencing clone quantification. TCRdb re-called the PCR reads with MiXCR, one entry per CDR3 protein. The data show approximately 500,000 distinct CDR3 sequences, around a fifth seen once. Findings and limits, study-wide: Identical TCR molecules that share a barcode could lead to an underestimation of highly expanded clone sizes.

Sequencing input: naive CD8+ T cells from blood, with Jurkat cell RNA spiked in. Subset reported: FACS-sorted CD8+CD4-CCR7+CD45RA+ naive T cells. The receptor comes from a human donor in good health. Some libraries in this study had Jurkat cell RNA spiked in.

The CDR3 DNA sequence: TGTGCCAGCAGTTTCTCGACGGATAGCGATCAGCCCCAGCATTTT. This gives the protein CASSFSTDSDQPQHF. This chain links TRBV6-2 or TRBV6-3 with TRBJ1-5; D gene unclear. The germline V gene encodes CDR1 MNHEY and CDR2 SVGEGT. The CDR3 sequence is 15 residues long.